The rows below give T cell receptor beta chains drawn from one sample of a study of graft-versus-host responses after intestinal transplantation. Here immunoSEQ multiplex PCR was the method, and the copy in TCRdb shows in-frame clones only, minus some. The sample consists of about 90,000 clones, roughly 92% of them appearing once. The antigens for these receptors are not known. The material sequenced was unstimulated CD4+ T cells sorted from spleen or lymph node cells, taken before intestinal transplant. The source of these receptors is a human donor who received an intestinal transplant. Each CDR3 is given with its conserved first and last residue. The order of the fields is clone size, J gene, D gene, V gene, CDR3 DNA, CDR3 protein. A D gene is named only where the DNA matches it firmly. Some rows have no size entry. The others give once, few or many, or a class for an expanded clone.

abundance: .
j_gene: TRBJ2-4
d_gene: .
v_gene: TRBV25-1
CDR3nt: TGTGCCAGCAGTGGCCCCCAGGGTCAACTAGCCAAAAACATTCAGTACTTC
CDR3aa: CASSGPQGQLAKNIQYF

abundance: once
j_gene: TRBJ2-1
d_gene: TRBD2
v_gene: TRBV19
CDR3nt: TGTGCCAGTACCCCTGCCGGGACTACCTACAATGAGCAGTTCTTC
CDR3aa: CASTPAGTTYNEQFF

abundance: once
j_gene: TRBJ1-2
d_gene: TRBD1
v_gene: TRBV6-5
CDR3nt: TGTGCCAGCAGCTCGACAGGGGTCGGCTACACCTTC
CDR3aa: CASSSTGVGYTF

abundance: .
j_gene: TRBJ2-1
d_gene: .
v_gene: TRBV11-3
CDR3nt: TGTGCCAGCAGCTTAGGGGGTGGGACGAGCTCCTACAATGAGCAGTTCTTC
CDR3aa: CASSLGGGTSSYNEQFF

abundance: .
j_gene: TRBJ1-2
d_gene: .
v_gene: TRBV29-1
CDR3nt: TGCAGCGTTGTAGCAGGGGCCTATGGCTACACCTTC
CDR3aa: CSVVAGAYGYTF

abundance: .
j_gene: TRBJ2-2
d_gene: TRBD2
v_gene: TRBV27
CDR3nt: TGTGCCAGCAGCCCGGGACTAGCGGTCTTGTCGAACACCGGGGAGCTGTTTTTT
CDR3aa: CASSPGLAVLSNTGELFF

abundance: .
j_gene: TRBJ2-7
d_gene: .
v_gene: TRBV4-2
CDR3nt: TGTGCCAGCAGCCAAGACTTAGGAGGACCCTACGAGCAGTACTTC
CDR3aa: CASSQDLGGPYEQYF

abundance: .
j_gene: TRBJ2-5
d_gene: .
v_gene: TRBV9
CDR3nt: TGTGCCAGCAGCGTAGGAGGTGTCCAAGAGACCCAGTACTTC
CDR3aa: CASSVGGVQETQYF

abundance: .
j_gene: TRBJ1-3
d_gene: .
v_gene: TRBV9
CDR3nt: TGTGCCAGCAGCGTAGCGGGTATCAACTCTGGAAACACCATATATTTT
CDR3aa: CASSVAGINSGNTIYF

abundance: .
j_gene: TRBJ2-2
d_gene: TRBD2
v_gene: TRBV6-1
CDR3nt: TGTGCCAGCAGTGGACTAGCGATGAACACCGGGGAGCTGTTTTTT
CDR3aa: CASSGLAMNTGELFF

abundance: .
j_gene: TRBJ1-1
d_gene: .
v_gene: TRBV18
CDR3nt: TGTGCCAGCTCAATAAACCGGGGCAAGGGCGGGTACACTGAAGCTTTCTTT
CDR3aa: CASSINRGKGGYTEAFF

abundance: .
j_gene: TRBJ1-5
d_gene: .
v_gene: TRBV5-6
CDR3nt: TGTGCCAGCAGCTTGGGGACGCCGGGGAGCAATCAGCCCCAGCATTTT
CDR3aa: CASSLGTPGSNQPQHF

abundance: .
j_gene: TRBJ2-7
d_gene: TRBD2
v_gene: TRBV6-1
CDR3nt: TGTGCCAGCAGTGAACTAGCGGGAGGGCTTAGCTCCTACGAGCAGTACTTC
CDR3aa: CASSELAGGLSSYEQYF

abundance: .
j_gene: TRBJ2-3
d_gene: TRBD2
v_gene: TRBV5-1
CDR3nt: TGCGCCAGCAGCTTGCCGGGACTAGCAGCTAGCACAGATACGCAGTATTTT
CDR3aa: CASSLPGLAASTDTQYF

abundance: .
j_gene: TRBJ2-7
d_gene: TRBD2
v_gene: TRBV6-5
CDR3nt: TGTGCCAGCAGATTCGGCGGGAGAGGCCAGTACTTC
CDR3aa: CASRFGGRGQYF

abundance: .
j_gene: TRBJ2-7
d_gene: TRBD1
v_gene: TRBV7-6
CDR3nt: TGTGCCAGCAGCATCGGGACAGGGGGCTCCTACGAGCAGTACTTC
CDR3aa: CASSIGTGGSYEQYF

abundance: once
j_gene: TRBJ2-7
d_gene: .
v_gene: TRBV21-1
CDR3nt: TGTGCCAGCAGCAAAGGGGGGACAGCGAGCTCCTACGAGCAGTACTTC
CDR3aa: CASSKGGTASSYEQYF

abundance: .
j_gene: TRBJ2-2
d_gene: .
v_gene: TRBV19
CDR3nt: TGTGCCAGTAGTTTAGGGGGAGCCGGGGAGCTGTTTTTT
CDR3aa: CASSLGGAGELFF

abundance: .
j_gene: TRBJ2-7
d_gene: TRBD1
v_gene: TRBV7-9
CDR3nt: TGTGCCAGCAGCGCCCCGCGGAGACAGGGCTCCTACGAGCAGTACTTC
CDR3aa: CASSAPRRQGSYEQYF

abundance: .
j_gene: TRBJ1-2
d_gene: .
v_gene: TRBV27
CDR3nt: TGTGCCAGCAGCCGGAACCAGGCGTATGGCTACACCTTC
CDR3aa: CASSRNQAYGYTF

abundance: .
j_gene: TRBJ1-2
d_gene: TRBD1
v_gene: TRBV6-1
CDR3nt: TGTGCCAGCACCTACCAGGGGGGAAATGGCTACACCTTC
CDR3aa: CASTYQGGNGYTF

abundance: .
j_gene: TRBJ2-3
d_gene: .
v_gene: TRBV20-1
CDR3nt: TGCAGTGCTAGCGTAGGAGATACGCAGTATTTT
CDR3aa: CSASVGDTQYF

abundance: .
j_gene: TRBJ2-2
d_gene: .
v_gene: TRBV5-5
CDR3nt: TGTGCCAGCAGTGTGGACCCCGTGAACACCGGGGAGCTGTTTTTT
CDR3aa: CASSVDPVNTGELFF

abundance: .
j_gene: TRBJ1-2
d_gene: .
v_gene: TRBV18
CDR3nt: TGTGCCAGCTCACTGCAGGATGGCTACACCTTC
CDR3aa: CASSLQDGYTF

abundance: .
j_gene: TRBJ2-2
d_gene: .
v_gene: TRBV7-6
CDR3nt: TGTGCCAGCAGCTTCAGGACCGGGGAGCTGTTTTTT
CDR3aa: CASSFRTGELFF

abundance: .
j_gene: TRBJ2-1
d_gene: .
v_gene: TRBV7-9
CDR3nt: TGTGCCAGCAGCTTAGTTGGGGGGGCTCGACGGTACAATGAGCAGTTCTTC
CDR3aa: CASSLVGGARRYNEQFF

abundance: .
j_gene: TRBJ1-2
d_gene: .
v_gene: TRBV5-8
CDR3nt: TGTGCCAGCAGCTTCCTTGGGGGCGCGGAGTATGGCTACACCTTC
CDR3aa: CASSFLGGAEYGYTF

abundance: .
j_gene: TRBJ1-2
d_gene: TRBD1
v_gene: TRBV29-1
CDR3nt: TGCAGCGTCGGTCCCGGACAGGGGCCCCCCCGCTATGGCTACACCTTC
CDR3aa: CSVGPGQGPPRYGYTF

abundance: .
j_gene: TRBJ2-7
d_gene: .
v_gene: TRBV6-5
CDR3nt: TGTGCCAGCAGTTACGGGAGGCCTCCCTACGAGCAGTACTTC
CDR3aa: CASSYGRPPYEQYF

abundance: .
j_gene: TRBJ2-1
d_gene: TRBD2
v_gene: TRBV25-1
CDR3nt: TGTGCCAGCAGTGAATGGGAGCGGGGCGGTTGGGATGAGCAGTTCTTC
CDR3aa: CASSEWERGGWDEQFF

abundance: .
j_gene: TRBJ2-3
d_gene: .
v_gene: TRBV18
CDR3nt: TGTGCCAGCTCACAAGGGACCCGGGGGCAGTATTTT
CDR3aa: CASSQGTRGQYF

abundance: .
j_gene: TRBJ2-5
d_gene: TRBD2
v_gene: TRBV29-1
CDR3nt: TGCAGCGGCGGGGGGCTAGGAGAGACCCAGTACTTC
CDR3aa: CSGGGLGETQYF

abundance: .
j_gene: TRBJ2-3
d_gene: .
v_gene: TRBV5-1
CDR3nt: TGCGCCAGCAGCTGGACAGATACGCAGTATTTT
CDR3aa: CASSWTDTQYF

abundance: .
j_gene: TRBJ1-2
d_gene: .
v_gene: TRBV4-1
CDR3nt: TGCGCCAGCAGCCAAGATCGGGCCATGAGACGCTACACCTTC
CDR3aa: CASSQDRAMRRYTF

abundance: few
j_gene: TRBJ1-5
d_gene: TRBD1
v_gene: TRBV7-8
CDR3nt: TGTGCCAGCAGCTTAGAGGGAAACAGGGGAGGAAGCAATCAGCCCCAGCATTTT
CDR3aa: CASSLEGNRGGSNQPQHF

abundance: few
j_gene: TRBJ2-2
d_gene: .
v_gene: TRBV5-1
CDR3nt: TGCGCCAGCAGCTTGGTACTAGCCGGGGAGCTGTTTTTT
CDR3aa: CASSLVLAGELFF

abundance: .
j_gene: TRBJ1-4
d_gene: .
v_gene: TRBV7-9
CDR3nt: TGTGCCAGCAGCGGGAACAGGATTGGGGAAAAACTGTTTTTT
CDR3aa: CASSGNRIGEKLFF

abundance: .
j_gene: TRBJ1-1
d_gene: .
v_gene: TRBV11-2
CDR3nt: TGTGCCAGCAGCGCCTCCTTCAAGAACTTGAACACTGAAGCTTTCTTT
CDR3aa: CASSASFKNLNTEAFF

abundance: .
j_gene: TRBJ1-6
d_gene: .
v_gene: TRBV1
CDR3nt: TGCACCAGCAGCCAAGACAGCTCCTATAATTCACCCCTCCACTTT
CDR3aa: CTSSQDSSYNSPLHF

abundance: .
j_gene: TRBJ2-7
d_gene: TRBD1
v_gene: TRBV11-1
CDR3nt: TGTGCCAGCAGCTTTCCGGGACAGTTAAACGAGCAGTACTTC
CDR3aa: CASSFPGQLNEQYF

abundance: few
j_gene: TRBJ2-7
d_gene: TRBD2
v_gene: TRBV5-1
CDR3nt: TGCGCCAGCAGCTTGTGGGGGGGACCTCAGGAAGAGCAGTACTTC
CDR3aa: CASSLWGGPQEEQYF

abundance: once
j_gene: TRBJ2-1
d_gene: .
v_gene: TRBV6-5
CDR3nt: TGTGCCAGCAACCCCAGGACTGACAACAATGAGCAGTTCTTC
CDR3aa: CASNPRTDNNEQFF

abundance: .
j_gene: TRBJ2-3
d_gene: .
v_gene: TRBV28
CDR3nt: TGTGCCAGCAGGGAGTCAGATACGCAGTATTTT
CDR3aa: CASRESDTQYF

abundance: .
j_gene: TRBJ1-1
d_gene: TRBD1
v_gene: TRBV28
CDR3nt: TGTGCCAGTGGGACAGACAACATGAACACTGAAGCTTTCTTT
CDR3aa: CASGTDNMNTEAFF

abundance: .
j_gene: TRBJ2-1
d_gene: TRBD1
v_gene: TRBV7-9
CDR3nt: TGTGCCAGCACCCTACAGGGGTGGGGGCACGAGCAGTTCTTC
CDR3aa: CASTLQGWGHEQFF

abundance: .
j_gene: TRBJ2-7
d_gene: TRBD2
v_gene: TRBV28
CDR3nt: TGTGCCAGTTCCCCGCGACTCCTGCGACTAGCTACTACCTACGAGCAGTACTTC
CDR3aa: CASSPRLLRLATTYEQYF

abundance: .
j_gene: TRBJ2-1
d_gene: .
v_gene: TRBV5-1
CDR3nt: TGCGCCAGCAGCGTGGGAGGCGCCTACCTTCAGTTCTTC
CDR3aa: CASSVGGAYLQFF

abundance: .
j_gene: TRBJ2-1
d_gene: TRBD2
v_gene: TRBV19
CDR3nt: TGTGCCAGTAGTATGACTAGCGGGCTCAACAATGAGCAGTTCTTC
CDR3aa: CASSMTSGLNNEQFF

abundance: once
j_gene: TRBJ1-5
d_gene: .
v_gene: TRBV6-1
CDR3nt: TGTGCCAGCAGCCTTAGAAAAGGTAGCAATCAGCCCCAGCATTTT
CDR3aa: CASSLRKGSNQPQHF

abundance: .
j_gene: TRBJ2-2
d_gene: .
v_gene: TRBV19
CDR3nt: TGTGCCAGTAGTTTCTTCCCCGGGGAGCTGTTTTTT
CDR3aa: CASSFFPGELFF

abundance: few
j_gene: TRBJ1-4
d_gene: .
v_gene: TRBV7-9
CDR3nt: TGTGCCAGCAGCTCGGTTACAGGGACATTAACTAATGAAAAACTGTTTTTT
CDR3aa: CASSSVTGTLTNEKLFF

abundance: .
j_gene: TRBJ2-1
d_gene: .
v_gene: TRBV4-1
CDR3nt: TGCGCCAGCAGCCAAGAAACCACGGGCGCGGTCTTC
CDR3aa: CASSQETTGAVF